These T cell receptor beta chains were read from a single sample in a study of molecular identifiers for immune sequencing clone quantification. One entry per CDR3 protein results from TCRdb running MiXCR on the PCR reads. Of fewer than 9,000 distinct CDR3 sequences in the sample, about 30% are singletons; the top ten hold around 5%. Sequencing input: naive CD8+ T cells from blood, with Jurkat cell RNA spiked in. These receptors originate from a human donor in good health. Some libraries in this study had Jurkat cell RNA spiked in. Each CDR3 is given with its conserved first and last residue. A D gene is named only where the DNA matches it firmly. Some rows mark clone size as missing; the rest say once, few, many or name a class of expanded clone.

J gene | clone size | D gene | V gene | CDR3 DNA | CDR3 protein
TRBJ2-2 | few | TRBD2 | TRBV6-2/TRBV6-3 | TGTGCCAGCAGTTCTCCGGGACTAGCGGGATACACCGGGGAGCTGTTTTTT | CASSSPGLAGYTGELFF
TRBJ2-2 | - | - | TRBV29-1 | TGCAGCGTTGCCTGGAGAATCACCGGGGAGCTGTTTTTT | CSVAWRITGELFF
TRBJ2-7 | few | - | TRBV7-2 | TGTGCCAGCAGCTTACCAGTTGTGGGGGCCGAGCAGTACTTC | CASSLPVVGAEQYF
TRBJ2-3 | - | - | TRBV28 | TGTGCCAGCATTTCCCCTCTAGCGACTGACACAGATACGCAGTATTTT | CASISPLATDTDTQYF
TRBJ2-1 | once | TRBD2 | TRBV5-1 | TGCGCCAGCCGGTTAGCGGGACCCTCCTACACTGAGCAGTTCTTC | CASRLAGPSYTEQFF
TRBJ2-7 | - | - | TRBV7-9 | TGTGCCAGCAGCAAGACTAATCCTATCTCCTACGAGCAGTACTTC | CASSKTNPISYEQYF
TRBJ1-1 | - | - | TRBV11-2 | TGTGCCAGCAGCTTAGATCTGGGGACCCTAGTTGAAGCTTTCTTT | CASSLDLGTLVEAFF
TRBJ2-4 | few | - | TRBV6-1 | TGTGCCAGCAGTGGTGGAGGGATTCAGTACTTC | CASSGGGIQYF
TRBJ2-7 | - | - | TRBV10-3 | TGTGCCATCAGGGCGGGCGTTTCCTACGAGCAGTACTTC | CAIRAGVSYEQYF
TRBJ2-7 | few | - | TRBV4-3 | TGCGCCAGCAGCCAAGATCTGGGATCCTACGAGCAGTACTTC | CASSQDLGSYEQYF
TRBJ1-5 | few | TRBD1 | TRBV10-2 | TGCGCCAGCAGTCTGGGACAGGGTAATCAGCCCCAGCATTTT | CASSLGQGNQPQHF
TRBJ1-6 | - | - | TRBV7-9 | TGTGCCAGCAGCTTAGAGACAGGCGGAAATTCACCCCTCCACTTT | CASSLETGGNSPLHF
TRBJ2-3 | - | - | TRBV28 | TGTGCCAGCAGACCGACTAGTGGGCGACCTAGCACAGATACGCGGTATTTT | CASRPTSGRPSTDTRYF
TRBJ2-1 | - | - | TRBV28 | TGTGCCAGCGGATTAGCGAACTACAATGAGCAGTTCTTC | CASGLANYNEQFF
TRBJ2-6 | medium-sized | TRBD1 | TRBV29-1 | TGCAGCGTTGTCCCGGGACAGCCTGGGGCCAACGTCCTGACTTTC | CSVVPGQPGANVLTF
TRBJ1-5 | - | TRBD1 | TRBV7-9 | TGTGCCAGCAGCTTAGTTGGACAGGGGAATCAGCCCCAGCATTTT | CASSLVGQGNQPQHF
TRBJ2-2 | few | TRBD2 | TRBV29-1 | TGCAGCGTTGTGTTTAGCGGGAGGGCCCGGAGCGGGGAGCTGTTTTTT | CSVVFSGRARSGELFF
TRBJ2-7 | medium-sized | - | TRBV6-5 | TGTGCCAGCAGATACGGACAGAACTACGAGCAGTACTTC | CASRYGQNYEQYF
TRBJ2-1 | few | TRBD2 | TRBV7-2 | TGTGCCAGCAGGTGGGAGGGCCGCAATGAGCAGTTCTTC | CASRWEGRNEQFF
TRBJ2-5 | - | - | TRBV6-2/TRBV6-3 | TGTGCCAGCAGTTTGCCGTCGGAGACCCAGTACTTC | CASSLPSETQYF
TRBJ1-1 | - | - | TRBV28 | TGTGCCAGCAGTTGGGCCACTGAAGCTTTCTTT | CASSWATEAFF
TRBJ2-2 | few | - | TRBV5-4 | TGTGCCAGCAGCTTGAGCACCGGGGAGCTGTTTTTT | CASSLSTGELFF
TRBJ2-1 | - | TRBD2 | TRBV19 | TGTGCCAGTAGTCTCGGCGGGAGGGCCGCTGGCAATGAGCAGTTCTTC | CASSLGGRAAGNEQFF
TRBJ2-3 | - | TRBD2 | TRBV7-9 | TGTGCCAGCAGCCCTATGGGACTAGACAGCACAGTTACGCAGTATTTT | CASSPMGLDSTVTQYF
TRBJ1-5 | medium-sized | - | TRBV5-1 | TGCGCCAGCAGCTTGGGTGGAAATGGGCAGCCCCAGCATTTT | CASSLGGNGQPQHF
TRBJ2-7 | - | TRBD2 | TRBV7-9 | TGTGCCAGCAGCACTCTCGGGACTAGCAGGCCCTACGAGCAGTACTTC | CASSTLGTSRPYEQYF
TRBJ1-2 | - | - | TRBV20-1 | TGCAGTGCCCCAAGGGCAGTCTCTAACTATGGCTACACCTTC | CSAPRAVSNYGYTF
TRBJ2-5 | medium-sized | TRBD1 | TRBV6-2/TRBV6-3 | TGTGCCAGCAGTCCTCGACAGGGCTTCCAAGAGACCCAGTACTTC | CASSPRQGFQETQYF
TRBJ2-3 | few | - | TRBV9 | TGTGCCAGCAGCGTAGCTACTGAGGAAGCAGATACGCAGTATTTT | CASSVATEEADTQYF
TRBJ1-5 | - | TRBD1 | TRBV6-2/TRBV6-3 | TGTGCCAGCCAGGACAGGGTGACTCAGCCCCAGCATTTT | CASQDRVTQPQHF
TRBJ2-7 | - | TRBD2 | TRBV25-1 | TGTGCCAGCAGTGCAGCGGGAGCCTACGAGCAGTACTTC | CASSAAGAYEQYF
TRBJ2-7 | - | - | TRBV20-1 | TGCAGTGCTAGAGATTCGGAGAGAGGGGCCTGGTACGAGCAGTACTTC | CSARDSERGAWYEQYF
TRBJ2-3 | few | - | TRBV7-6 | TGTGCCAGCAGCAACAGCAACGCGGGAAGGATCACAGATACGCAGTATTTT | CASSNSNAGRITDTQYF
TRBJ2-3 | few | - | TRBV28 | TGTGCCAGCGGGCGGCGGCTCTACACAGATACGCAGTATTTT | CASGRRLYTDTQYF
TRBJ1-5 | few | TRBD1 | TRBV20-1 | TGCAGTGCTAGAGATTTACAGGGGGCTTTAAGCAATCAGCCCCAGCATTTT | CSARDLQGALSNQPQHF
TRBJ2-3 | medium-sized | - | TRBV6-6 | TGTGCCAGCAGTCTCACAGATACGCAGTATTTT | CASSLTDTQYF
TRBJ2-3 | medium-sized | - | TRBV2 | TGTGCCAGCAGTGACCCGAAAGGGATCTCGCAAGATACGCAGTATTTT | CASSDPKGISQDTQYF
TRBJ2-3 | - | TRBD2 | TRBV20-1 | TGCAGTGCTAAAATAGCGGGAGGCGGGCTTAGCACAGATACGCAGTATTTT | CSAKIAGGGLSTDTQYF
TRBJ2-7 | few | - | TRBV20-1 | TGCAGTGCAACCGGGACGGACTTCTCCTACGAGCAGTACTTC | CSATGTDFSYEQYF
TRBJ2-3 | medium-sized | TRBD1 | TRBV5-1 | TGCGCCAGCAGAGGGGGTGGGACAGGACTCACAGATACGCAGTATTTT | CASRGGGTGLTDTQYF
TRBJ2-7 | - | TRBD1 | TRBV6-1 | TGTGCCAACAGTGATTTCCAGGGGGCTGGCTACGAGCAGTACTTC | CANSDFQGAGYEQYF
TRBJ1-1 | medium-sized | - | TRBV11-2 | TGTGCCAGCAGCTTCACAGGCTCTGAGGGGTACCAATATAAAGCTTTCTTT | CASSFTGSEGYQYKAFF
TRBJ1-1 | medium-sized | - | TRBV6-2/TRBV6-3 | TGTGCCAGCCGCCCGATCGACACCTCCGCTGAAGCTTTCTTT | CASRPIDTSAEAFF
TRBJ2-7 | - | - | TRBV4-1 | TGCGCCAGCAGCCAAGACTTCTACGAGCAGTACTTC | CASSQDFYEQYF
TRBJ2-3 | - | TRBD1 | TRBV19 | TGTGCCGGTAGTTTCCAGGGGGCGAAAGATACGCAGTATTTT | CAGSFQGAKDTQYF
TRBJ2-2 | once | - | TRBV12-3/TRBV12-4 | TGTGCCAGCAGGGGGACTCCAAACACCGGGGAGCTGTTTTTT | CASRGTPNTGELFF
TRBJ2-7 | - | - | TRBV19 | TGTGCCAGTCACAGAAATATTGCCTACGAGCAGTACTTC | CASHRNIAYEQYF
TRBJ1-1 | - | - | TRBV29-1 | TGCAGCGTTGATTTGGGGGCAGAAGCTTTCTTT | CSVDLGAEAFF
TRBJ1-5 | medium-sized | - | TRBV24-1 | TGTGCCACCAGTGAATCAGGGACTGGCAATCAGCCCCAGCATTTT | CATSESGTGNQPQHF
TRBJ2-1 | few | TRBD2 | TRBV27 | TGTGCCAGCAGTCCCGGGGGGGCCTACAATGAGCAGTTCTTC | CASSPGGAYNEQFF
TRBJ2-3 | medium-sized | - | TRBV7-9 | TGTGCCAGCAGCGAGGGATGGAGGAGCGCAGATACGCAGTATTTT | CASSEGWRSADTQYF
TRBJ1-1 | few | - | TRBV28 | TGTGCCAGCAGTTTTAGTTTGGTGAGGGAAGCTTTCTTT | CASSFSLVREAFF
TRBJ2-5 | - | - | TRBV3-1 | TGTGCCAGCAGCCAAGATCGGCCCCAAGAGACCCAGTACTTC | CASSQDRPQETQYF
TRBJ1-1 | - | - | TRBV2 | TGTGCCAGCAGTGAAGATAGAAAAGGCACTGAAGCTTTCTTT | CASSEDRKGTEAFF